What follows are 3 T cell receptor beta chains derived from one specimen sequenced in a study of cytomegalovirus exposure and HLA in healthy donors. Primers for the PCR totalled 60 Vbeta and 13 Jbeta. The data were produced by immunoSEQ multiplex PCR, yet TCRdb's version contains in-frame clones alone and is incomplete. The data hold around 130,000 clones, with around four fifths observed a single time. The material sequenced was PBMCs. All receptors come from a boy between 10 and 17 years old in good health and CMV-seronegative.

V and J are TRBV6-1 and TRBJ1-1; 11 bases map to TRBD1. V lost 6 bases and J lost 5; bases outside the gene matches: 2. CDR3 size: 13 residues. CDR1 and CDR2 (germline): MNHNS, SASEGT. CDR3 coding DNA: TGTGCCAGCAGGGGACAGGGGGTGACTGAAGCTTTCTTT. Its translation: CASRGQGVTEAFF.

This chain uses TRBV25-1 with TRBJ1-4; D may be TRBD1 (5 bases). The CDR3 is made up of 14 amino acids. V gave up 7 bases and J gave up 4 bases, with 13 bases separating them. Looked up from germline, CDR1 is MGHDK and CDR2 is SYGVNS. The CDR3 nucleotides are TGTGCCAGCAACGACCGGGGGTTTAATGAAAAACTGTTTTTT. It is translated as CASNDRGFNEKLFF. Full variable domain (outside the CDR3, taken from reference TRBV25-1 and TRBJ1-4): EADIYQTPRYLVIGTGKKITLECSQTMGHDKMYWYQQDPGMELHLIHYSYGVNSTEKGDLSSESTVSRIRTEHFPLTLESARPSHTSQYLCASNDRGFNEKLFFGSGTQLSVL.

CDR3 DNA: TGTGCCAGCGGGAGGGTTCCAGGCTCCTACGAGCAGTACTTC. Translated, it gives CASGRVPGSYEQYF. V gene TRBV2 combines with J gene TRBJ2-7; TRBD2 aligns across 7 bases. The length of the CDR3 is 14 residues. The V gene's germline CDR1 is SNHLY and CDR2 FYNNEI. The J segment lost 0 bases and the V segment lost 8 bases, leaving 7 bases of the junction unmatched.